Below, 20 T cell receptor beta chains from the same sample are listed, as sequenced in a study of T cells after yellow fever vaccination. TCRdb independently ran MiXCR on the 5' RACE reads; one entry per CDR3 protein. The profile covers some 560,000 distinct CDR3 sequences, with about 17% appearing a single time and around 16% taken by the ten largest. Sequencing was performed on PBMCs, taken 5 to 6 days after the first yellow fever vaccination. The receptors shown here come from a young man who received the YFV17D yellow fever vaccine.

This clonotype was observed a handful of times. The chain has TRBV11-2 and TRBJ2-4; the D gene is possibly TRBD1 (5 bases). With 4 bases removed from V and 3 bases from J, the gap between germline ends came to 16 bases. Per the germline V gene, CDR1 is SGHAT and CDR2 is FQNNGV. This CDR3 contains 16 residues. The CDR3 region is CASSSRQTLGKNIQYF. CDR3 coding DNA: TGTGCCAGCAGCTCCAGACAGACCTTGGGCAAAAACATTCAGTACTTC.

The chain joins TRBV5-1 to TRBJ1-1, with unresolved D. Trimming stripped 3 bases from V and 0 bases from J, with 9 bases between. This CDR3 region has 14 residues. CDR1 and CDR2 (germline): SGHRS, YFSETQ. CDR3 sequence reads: CASSWEGVNTEAFF. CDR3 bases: TGCGCCAGCAGCTGGGAGGGAGTGAACACTGAAGCTTTCTTT.

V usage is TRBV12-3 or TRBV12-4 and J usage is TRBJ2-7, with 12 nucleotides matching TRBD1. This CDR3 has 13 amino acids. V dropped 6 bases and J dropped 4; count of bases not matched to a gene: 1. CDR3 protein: CASRGQGAYEQYV. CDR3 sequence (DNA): TGTGCCAGCAGGGGACAGGGGGCTTACGAGCAGTACGTC.

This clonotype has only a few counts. The CDR3 loop reads CASSLYGGGAEAFF. CDR3 bases: TGTGCCAGCAGTTTATATGGCGGTGGGGCAGAAGCTTTCTTT. V usage is TRBV27 and J usage is TRBJ1-1, with D possibly being TRBD1 (5 bases). V was cut by 1 base and J by 8 bases, with 14 bases left in between. The CDR3 runs to 14 residues. In germline, CDR1 is MNHEY, CDR2 SMNVEV (reference sequence).

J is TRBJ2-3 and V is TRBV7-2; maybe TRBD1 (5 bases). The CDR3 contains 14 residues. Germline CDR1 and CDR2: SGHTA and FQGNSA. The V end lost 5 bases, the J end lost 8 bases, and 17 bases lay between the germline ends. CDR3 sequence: CASSPALAQGTQYF. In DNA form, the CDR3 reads TGTGCCAGCAGCCCGGCCCTCGCCCAGGGTACGCAGTATTTT.

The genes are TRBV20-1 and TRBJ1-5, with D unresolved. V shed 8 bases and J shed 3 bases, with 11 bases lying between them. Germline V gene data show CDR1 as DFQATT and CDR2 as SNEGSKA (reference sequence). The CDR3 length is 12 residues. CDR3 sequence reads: CSPRWANQPQHF. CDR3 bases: TGCAGTCCCCGGTGGGCCAATCAGCCCCAGCATTTT.

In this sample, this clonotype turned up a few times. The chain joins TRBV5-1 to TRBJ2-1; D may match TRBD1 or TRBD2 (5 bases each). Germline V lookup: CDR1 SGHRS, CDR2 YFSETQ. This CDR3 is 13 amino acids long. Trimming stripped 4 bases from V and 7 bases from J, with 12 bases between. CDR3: CASSLGTMNEQFF. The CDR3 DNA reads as TGCGCCAGCAGCCTGGGGACGATGAATGAGCAGTTCTTC.

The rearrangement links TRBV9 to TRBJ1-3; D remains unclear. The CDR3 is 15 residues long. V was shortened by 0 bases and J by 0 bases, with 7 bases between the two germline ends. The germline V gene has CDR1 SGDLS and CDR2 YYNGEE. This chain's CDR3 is CASSVDSRSGNTIYF. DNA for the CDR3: TGTGCCAGCAGCGTAGACAGCCGCTCTGGAAACACCATATATTTT.

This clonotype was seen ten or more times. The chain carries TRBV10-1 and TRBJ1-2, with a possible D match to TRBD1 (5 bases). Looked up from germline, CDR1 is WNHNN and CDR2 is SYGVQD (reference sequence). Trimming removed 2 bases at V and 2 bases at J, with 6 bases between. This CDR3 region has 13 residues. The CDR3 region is CASSERQNYGYTF. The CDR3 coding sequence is TGCGCCAGCAGTGAGCGACAGAACTATGGCTACACCTTC.

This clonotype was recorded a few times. CDR3 protein: CATSGFSGASYEQYV. CDR3 sequence (DNA): TGTGCCACGAGTGGGTTCTCAGGGGCCTCCTACGAGCAGTACGTC. The chain uses TRBV10-3 and TRBJ2-7; D perhaps matches TRBD1 (6 bases). V was clipped by 10 bases and J by 0 bases, with 19 bases between them. This CDR3 is built from 15 residues. Per germline, CDR1 ENHRY and CDR2 SYGVKD.

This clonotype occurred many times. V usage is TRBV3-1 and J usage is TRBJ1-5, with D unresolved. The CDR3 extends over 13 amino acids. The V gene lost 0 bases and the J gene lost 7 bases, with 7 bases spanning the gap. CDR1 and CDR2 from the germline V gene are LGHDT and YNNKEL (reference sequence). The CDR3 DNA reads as TGTGCCAGCAGCCAAGATTTAGGCCAGCCCCAGCATTTT. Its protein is CASSQDLGQPQHF.

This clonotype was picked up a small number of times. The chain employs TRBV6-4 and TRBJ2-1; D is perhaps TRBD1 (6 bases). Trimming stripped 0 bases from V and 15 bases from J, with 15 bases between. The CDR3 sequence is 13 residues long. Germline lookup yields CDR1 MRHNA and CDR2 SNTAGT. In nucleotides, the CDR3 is TGTGCCAGCAGTGACTCGAACAGGGTGGATCGGTTCTTC. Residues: CASSDSNRVDRFF.

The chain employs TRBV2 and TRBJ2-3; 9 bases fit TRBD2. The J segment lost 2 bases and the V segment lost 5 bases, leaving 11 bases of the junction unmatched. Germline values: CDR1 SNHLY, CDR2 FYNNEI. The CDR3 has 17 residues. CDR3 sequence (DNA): TGTGCCAGCAGTCCCCAAGGGCTAGCGGGGCTCACAGATACGCAGTATTTT. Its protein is CASSPQGLAGLTDTQYF.

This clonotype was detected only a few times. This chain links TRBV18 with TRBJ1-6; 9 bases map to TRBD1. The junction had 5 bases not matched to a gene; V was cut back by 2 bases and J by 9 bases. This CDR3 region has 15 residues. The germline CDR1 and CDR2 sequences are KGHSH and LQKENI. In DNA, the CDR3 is TGTGCCAGCTCACCAATGGGACAGGGCCCTTCACCCCTCCACTTT. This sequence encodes CASSPMGQGPSPLHF.

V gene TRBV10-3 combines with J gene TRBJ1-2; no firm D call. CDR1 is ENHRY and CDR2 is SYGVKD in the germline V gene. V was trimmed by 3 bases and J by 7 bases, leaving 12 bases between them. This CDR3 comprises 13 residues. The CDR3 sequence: CAISESEGIGYTF. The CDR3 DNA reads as TGTGCCATCAGTGAAAGTGAGGGTATTGGCTACACCTTC.

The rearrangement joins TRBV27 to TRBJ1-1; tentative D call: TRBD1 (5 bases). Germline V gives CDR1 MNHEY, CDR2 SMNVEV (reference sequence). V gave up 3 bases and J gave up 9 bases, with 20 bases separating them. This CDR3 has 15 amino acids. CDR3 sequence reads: CASSFKLGRGVKAFF. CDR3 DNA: TGTGCCAGCAGTTTTAAGCTCGGACGGGGGGTAAAAGCTTTCTTT.

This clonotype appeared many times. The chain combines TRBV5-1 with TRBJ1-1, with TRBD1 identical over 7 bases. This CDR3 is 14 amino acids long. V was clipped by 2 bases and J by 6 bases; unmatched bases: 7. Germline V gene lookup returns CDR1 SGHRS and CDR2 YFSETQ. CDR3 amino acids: CASSLQGRDSEAFF. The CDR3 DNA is TGCGCCAGCAGCTTACAGGGGCGGGACTCTGAAGCTTTCTTT.

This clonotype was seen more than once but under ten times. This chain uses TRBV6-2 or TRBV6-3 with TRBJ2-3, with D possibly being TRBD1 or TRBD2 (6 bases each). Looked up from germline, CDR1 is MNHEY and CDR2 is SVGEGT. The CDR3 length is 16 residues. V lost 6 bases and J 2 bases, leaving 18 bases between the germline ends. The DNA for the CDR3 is TGTGCCAGCAGACACCGTAGGGGGGCGACCACAGATACGCAGTATTTT. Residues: CASRHRRGATTDTQYF.

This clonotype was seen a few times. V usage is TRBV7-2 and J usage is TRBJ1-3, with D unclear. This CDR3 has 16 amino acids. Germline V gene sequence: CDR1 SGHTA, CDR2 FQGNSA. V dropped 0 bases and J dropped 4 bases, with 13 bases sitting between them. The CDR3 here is CASSLAGSSAGNTIYF. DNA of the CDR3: TGTGCCAGCAGCTTAGCTGGTAGCTCGGCGGGAAACACCATATATTTT.

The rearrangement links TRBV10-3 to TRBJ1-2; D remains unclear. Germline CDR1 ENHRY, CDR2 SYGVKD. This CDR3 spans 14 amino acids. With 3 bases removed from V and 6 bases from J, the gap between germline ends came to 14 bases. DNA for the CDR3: TGTGCCATCAGTGACCACCTTTTACTCCATGGCTACACCTTC. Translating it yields CAISDHLLLHGYTF.